This section outlines one TCR beta chain sequence together with its context. The antigen remains undetermined. V shed 0 bases and J shed 7 bases, with 9 bases lying between them. Germline CDR1 reads KGHSY; CDR2 reads FQNENV. The CDR3 loop spans 13 amino acids. Unique molecular identifiers were present in the TCR beta cDNA libraries. TCRdb ran MiXCR on the PCR reads and lists one entry per CDR3 protein. Here the sample spans approximately 730,000 distinct CDR3 sequences, about half being singletons. This sample is part of a study of post-analysis software for immune sequencing data. Study-level results: Batch-mates among the samples co-clustered strongly by F measure. TRBV5-6, TRBV5-1 and TRBV20-1 were among four to six TRBV segments more frequent in patients than controls.

The sequence derives from a girl aged 10 to 17 with multiple sclerosis. The sequenced material came from blood. The V call is TRBV16, the J call TRBJ1-1, with a possible D match to TRBD1 (5 bases). CDR3 in DNA: TGTGCCAGCAGCCAATCGTTCGGGGGTGAAGCTTTCTTT. Its translation: CASSQSFGGEAFF.